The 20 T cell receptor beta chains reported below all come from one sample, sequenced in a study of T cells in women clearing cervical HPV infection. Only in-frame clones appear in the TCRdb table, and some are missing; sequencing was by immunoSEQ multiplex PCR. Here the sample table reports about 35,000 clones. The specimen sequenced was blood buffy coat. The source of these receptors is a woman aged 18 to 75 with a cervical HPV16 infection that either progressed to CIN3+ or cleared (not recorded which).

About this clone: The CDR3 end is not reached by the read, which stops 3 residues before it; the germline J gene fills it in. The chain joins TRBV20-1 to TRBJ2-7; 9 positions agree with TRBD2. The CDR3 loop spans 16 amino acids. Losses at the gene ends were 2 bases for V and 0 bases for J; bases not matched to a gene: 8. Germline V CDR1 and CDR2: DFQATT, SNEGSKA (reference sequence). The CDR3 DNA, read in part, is TGCAGTGCTAGATCCACCGGACTAGCGATCTCCTACGAG. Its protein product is CSARSTGLAISYE. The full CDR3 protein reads CSARSTGLAISYEQYF.

The covered CDR3 bases are TGTGCCAGCAGTTTACCAGGGAGGGTCCTGTACGAG. Translating it yields CASSLPGRVLYE. The full-length CDR3 reads as CASSLPGRVLYEQYF. The J gene is TRBJ2-7, the V gene TRBV28, with TRBD2 matching over 7 bases. The sequence runs out 3 residues before the end of the CDR3; the remainder is reconstructed from the germline J gene. CDR1 MDHEN and CDR2 SYDVKM come from the germline V gene. With V trimmed by 2 bases and J by 4 bases, 8 bases remained unmatched. The CDR3 sequence is 15 residues long.

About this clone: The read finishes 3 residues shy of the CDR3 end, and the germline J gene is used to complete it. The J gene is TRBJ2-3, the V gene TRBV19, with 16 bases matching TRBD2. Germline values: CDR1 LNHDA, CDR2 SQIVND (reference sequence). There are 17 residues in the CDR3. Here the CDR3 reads CASSAPGLAGGQETQYF. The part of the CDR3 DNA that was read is TGTGCCAGTAGTGCTCCGGGACTAGCGGGGGGGCAAGAGACG.

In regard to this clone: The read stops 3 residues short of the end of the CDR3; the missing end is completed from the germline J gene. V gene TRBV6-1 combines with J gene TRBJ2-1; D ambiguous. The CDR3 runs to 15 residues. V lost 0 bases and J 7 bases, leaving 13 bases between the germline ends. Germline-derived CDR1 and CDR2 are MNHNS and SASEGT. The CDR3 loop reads CASSEASLIQNEQFF. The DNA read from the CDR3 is TGTGCCAGCAGTGAAGCCTCGTTGATTCAGAATGAG.

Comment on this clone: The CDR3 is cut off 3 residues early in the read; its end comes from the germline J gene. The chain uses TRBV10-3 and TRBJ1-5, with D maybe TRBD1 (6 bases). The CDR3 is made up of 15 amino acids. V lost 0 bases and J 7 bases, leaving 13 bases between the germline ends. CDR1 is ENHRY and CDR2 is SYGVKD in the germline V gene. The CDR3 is CAISESQGLTQPQHF. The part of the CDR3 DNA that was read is TGTGCCATCAGTGAGTCACAGGGATTGACGCAGCCC.

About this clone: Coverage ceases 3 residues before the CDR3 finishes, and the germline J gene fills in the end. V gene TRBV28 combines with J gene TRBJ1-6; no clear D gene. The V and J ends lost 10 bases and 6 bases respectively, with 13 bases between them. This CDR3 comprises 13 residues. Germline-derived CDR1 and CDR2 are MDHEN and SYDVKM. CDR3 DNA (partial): TGTGCCACCAGACCGATACTTAATTCACCC. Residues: CATRPILNSP. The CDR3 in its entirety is CATRPILNSPLHF.

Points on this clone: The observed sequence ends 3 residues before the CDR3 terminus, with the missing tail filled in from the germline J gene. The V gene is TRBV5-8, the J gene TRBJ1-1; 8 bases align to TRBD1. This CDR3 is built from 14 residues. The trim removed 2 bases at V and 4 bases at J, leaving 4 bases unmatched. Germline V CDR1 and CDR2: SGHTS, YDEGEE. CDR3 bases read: TGTGCCAGCAGCTTACAGGGGGGGTTCACTGAA. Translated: CASSLQGGFTE. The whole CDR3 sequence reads CASSLQGGFTEAFF.

The DNA read from the CDR3 is TGCGCCAGCAGTCAATCGAGCGGGGCTACTGAA. Translating gives CASSQSSGATE. Given in full, the CDR3 is CASSQSSGATEAFF. The chain has TRBV23-1 and TRBJ1-1, with TRBD1 as a possible D gene (5 bases). The CDR3 extends 3 residues past the end of the read, so its final part is completed from the germline J gene. TRBV23-1 is known as an ORF, though its function is uncertain. CDR3 length equals 14 residues. V shed 0 bases and J shed 5 bases, with 10 bases lying between them.

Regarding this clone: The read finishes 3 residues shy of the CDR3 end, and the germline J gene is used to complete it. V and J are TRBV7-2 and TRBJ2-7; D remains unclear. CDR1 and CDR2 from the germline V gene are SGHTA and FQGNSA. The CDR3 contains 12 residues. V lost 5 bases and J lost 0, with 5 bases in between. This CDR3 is CASSQSSYEQYF. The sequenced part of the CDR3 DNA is TGTGCCAGCAGCCAGAGCTCCTACGAG. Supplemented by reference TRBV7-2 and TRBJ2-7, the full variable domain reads GAGVSQSPSNKVTEKGKDVELRCDPISGHTALYWYRQSLGQGLEFLIYFQGNSAPDKSGLPSDRFSAERTGGSVSTLTIQRTQQEDSAVYLCASSQSSYEQYFGPGTRLTVT.

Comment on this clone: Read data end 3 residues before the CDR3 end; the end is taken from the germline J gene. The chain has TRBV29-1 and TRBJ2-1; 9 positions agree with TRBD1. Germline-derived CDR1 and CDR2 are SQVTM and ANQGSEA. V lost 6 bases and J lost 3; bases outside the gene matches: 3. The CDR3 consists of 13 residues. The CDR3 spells CSVRDRVYNEQFF. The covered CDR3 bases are TGCAGCGTCCGGGACAGGGTCTACAATGAG.

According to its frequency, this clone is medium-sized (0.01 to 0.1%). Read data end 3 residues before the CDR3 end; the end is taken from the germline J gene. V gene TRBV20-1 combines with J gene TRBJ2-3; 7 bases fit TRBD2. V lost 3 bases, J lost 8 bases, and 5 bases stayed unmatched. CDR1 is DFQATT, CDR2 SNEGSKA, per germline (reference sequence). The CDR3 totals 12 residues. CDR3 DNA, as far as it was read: TGCAGTGCTAGGAGCCGACTAGCTACG. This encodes CSARSRLAT. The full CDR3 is CSARSRLATQYF.

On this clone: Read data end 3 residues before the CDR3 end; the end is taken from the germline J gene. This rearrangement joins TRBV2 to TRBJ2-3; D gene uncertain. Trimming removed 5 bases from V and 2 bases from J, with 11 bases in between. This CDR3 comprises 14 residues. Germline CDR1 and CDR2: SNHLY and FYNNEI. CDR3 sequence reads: CASSQVQSTDTQYF. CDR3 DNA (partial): TGTGCCAGCAGTCAGGTACAGTCCACAGATACG. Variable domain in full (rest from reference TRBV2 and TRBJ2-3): EPEVTQTPSHQVTQMGQEVILRCVPISNHLYFYWYRQILGQKVEFLVSFYNNEISEKSEIFDDQFSVERPDGSNFTLKIRSTKLEDSAMYFCASSQVQSTDTQYFGPGTRLTVL.

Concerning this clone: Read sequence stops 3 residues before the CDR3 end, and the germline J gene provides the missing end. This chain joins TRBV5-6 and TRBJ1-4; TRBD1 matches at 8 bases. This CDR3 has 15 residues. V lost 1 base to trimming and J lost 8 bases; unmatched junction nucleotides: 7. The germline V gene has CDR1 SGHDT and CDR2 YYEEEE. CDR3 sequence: CASSLPGQEKEKLFF. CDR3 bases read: TGTGCCAGCAGCTTGCCGGGACAGGAGAAAGAAAAA.

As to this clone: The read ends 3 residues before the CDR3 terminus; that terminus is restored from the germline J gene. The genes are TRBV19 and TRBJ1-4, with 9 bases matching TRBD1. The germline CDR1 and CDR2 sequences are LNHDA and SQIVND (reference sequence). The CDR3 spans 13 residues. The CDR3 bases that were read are TGTGCCAGCTCGGGACAGGGAGTGACACCA. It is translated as CASSGQGVTP. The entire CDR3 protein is CASSGQGVTPLFF.

The CDR3 sequence is CASNRDRGALGYTF. The DNA read from the CDR3 is TGTGCCAGCAATCGGGACAGGGGCGCTTTAGGC. This chain connects TRBV2 to TRBJ1-2; 10 bases agree with TRBD1. The CDR3 extends 3 residues past the end of the read, so its final part is completed from the germline J gene. Looked up from germline, CDR1 is SNHLY and CDR2 is FYNNEI. This CDR3 region has 14 residues.

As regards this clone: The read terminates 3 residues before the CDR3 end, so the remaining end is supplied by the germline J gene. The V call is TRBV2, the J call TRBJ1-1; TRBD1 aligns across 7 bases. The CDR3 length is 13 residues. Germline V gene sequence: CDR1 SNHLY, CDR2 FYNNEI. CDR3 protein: CASSEDRGVEAFF. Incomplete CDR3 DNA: TGTGCCAGCAGTGAAGACAGGGGAGTCGAA.

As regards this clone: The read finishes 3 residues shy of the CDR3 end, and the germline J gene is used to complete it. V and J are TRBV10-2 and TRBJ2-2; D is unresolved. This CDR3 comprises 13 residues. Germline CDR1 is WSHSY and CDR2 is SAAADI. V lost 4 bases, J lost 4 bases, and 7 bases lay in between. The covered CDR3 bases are TGCGCCAGCAGTGCTCTAAGCACCGGGGAG. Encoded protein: CASSALSTGE. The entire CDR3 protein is CASSALSTGELFF.

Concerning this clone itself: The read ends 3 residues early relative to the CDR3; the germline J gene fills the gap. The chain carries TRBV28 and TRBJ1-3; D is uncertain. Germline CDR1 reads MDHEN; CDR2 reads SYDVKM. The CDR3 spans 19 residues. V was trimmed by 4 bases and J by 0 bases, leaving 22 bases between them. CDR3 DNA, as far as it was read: TGTGCCAGCAGTTCAATGTTCTTCCGGACGGGGATCTCTGGAAACACC. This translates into CASSSMFFRTGISGNT. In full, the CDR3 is CASSSMFFRTGISGNTIYF.

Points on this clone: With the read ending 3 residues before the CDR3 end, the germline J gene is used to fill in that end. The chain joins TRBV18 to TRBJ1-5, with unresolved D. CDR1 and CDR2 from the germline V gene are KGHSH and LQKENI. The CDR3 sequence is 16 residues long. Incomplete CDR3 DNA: TGTGCCAGCTCACCGATGGCGGGAGCTTATGCAGATCCC. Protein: CASSPMAGAYADP. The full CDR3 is CASSPMAGAYADPQHF.

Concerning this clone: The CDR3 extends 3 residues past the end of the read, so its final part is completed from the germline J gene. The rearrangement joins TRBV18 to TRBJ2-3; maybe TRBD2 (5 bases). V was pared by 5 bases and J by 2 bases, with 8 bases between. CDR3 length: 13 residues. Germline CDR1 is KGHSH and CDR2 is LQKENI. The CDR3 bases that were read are TGTGCCAGCTCAAAAGGACTCACAGATACG. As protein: CASSKGLTDT. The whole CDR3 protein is CASSKGLTDTQYF.